This T cell receptor (beta chain) stems from a study of Ad26.COV2.S vaccination and SARS-CoV-2 variants. Broader study findings: CD8+ and CD4+ T cells specific for spike reportedly responded with substantial breadth after vaccination. Higher spike-specific TCR breadth was found in vaccine recipients than in placebo recipients. The analyses of TCR breadth and depth may have understated the size of total T cell responses.

The germline V gene encodes CDR1 LGHDT and CDR2 YNNKEL (reference sequence). Unmatched junction bases numbered 8, after V lost 6 bases and J lost 6 bases. There are 15 residues in the CDR3. TCRdb's copy holds only in-frame clones and misses some; the assay was immunoSEQ multiplex PCR. The sample yields about 350,000 clones, under 95% seen once. As regards this clone: The antigen remains unidentified.

This clonotype was sampled from a human donor who had recovered from COVID-19. This chain connects TRBV3-1 (or the pseudogene TRBV3-2) to TRBJ2-6, with 7 bases matching TRBD2. The sequenced sample was peripheral blood, obtained after recovery from COVID-19. CDR3 sequence: CASSLSGRAANVLTF. The CDR3 DNA follows: TGTGCCAGCAGTCTATCAGGGAGGGCGGCCAACGTCCTGACTTTC.